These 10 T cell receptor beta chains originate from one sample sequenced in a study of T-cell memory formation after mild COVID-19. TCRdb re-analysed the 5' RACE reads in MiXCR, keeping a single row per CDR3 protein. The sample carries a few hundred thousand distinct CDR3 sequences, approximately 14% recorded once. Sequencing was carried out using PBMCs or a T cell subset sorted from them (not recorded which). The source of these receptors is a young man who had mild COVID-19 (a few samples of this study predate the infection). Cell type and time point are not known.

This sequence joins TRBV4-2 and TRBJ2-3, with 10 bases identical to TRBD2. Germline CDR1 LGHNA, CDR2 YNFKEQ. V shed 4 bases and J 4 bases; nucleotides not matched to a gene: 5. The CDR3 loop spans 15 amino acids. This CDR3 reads CASSPDSGGADTQYF. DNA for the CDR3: TGTGCCAGCAGCCCAGACAGCGGGGGGGCAGATACGCAGTATTTT.

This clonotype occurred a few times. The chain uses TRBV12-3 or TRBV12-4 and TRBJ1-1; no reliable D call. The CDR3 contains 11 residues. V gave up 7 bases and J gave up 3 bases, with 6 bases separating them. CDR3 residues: CASTLDTEAFF. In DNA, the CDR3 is TGTGCCAGCACCCTAGACACTGAAGCTTTCTTT.

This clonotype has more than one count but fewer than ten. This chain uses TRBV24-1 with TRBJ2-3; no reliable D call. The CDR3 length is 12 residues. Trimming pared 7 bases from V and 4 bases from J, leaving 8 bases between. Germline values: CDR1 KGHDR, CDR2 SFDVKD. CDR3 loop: CATSAISDTQYF. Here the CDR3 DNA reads TGTGCCACCAGCGCGATCTCAGATACGCAGTATTTT.

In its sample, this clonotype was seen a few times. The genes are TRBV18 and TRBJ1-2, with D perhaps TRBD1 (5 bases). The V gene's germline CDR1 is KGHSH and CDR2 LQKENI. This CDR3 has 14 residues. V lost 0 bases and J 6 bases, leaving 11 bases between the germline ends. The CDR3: CASSPPQGRNGYTF. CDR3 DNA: TGTGCCAGCTCACCACCGCAGGGTCGGAATGGCTACACCTTC.

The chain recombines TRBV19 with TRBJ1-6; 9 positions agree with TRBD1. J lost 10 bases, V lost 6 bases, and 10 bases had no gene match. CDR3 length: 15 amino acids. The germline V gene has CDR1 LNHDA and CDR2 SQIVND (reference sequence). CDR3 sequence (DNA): TGTGCCAGTAGACAAGACGGGACAGGGAGCTCACCCCTCCACTTT. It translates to CASRQDGTGSSPLHF.

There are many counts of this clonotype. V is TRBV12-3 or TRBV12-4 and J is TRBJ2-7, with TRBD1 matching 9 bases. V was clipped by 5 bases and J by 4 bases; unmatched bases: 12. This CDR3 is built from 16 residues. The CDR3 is CASSLGQGLGGYEQYF. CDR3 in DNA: TGTGCCAGCAGTCTCGGACAGGGGTTAGGTGGGTACGAGCAGTACTTC.

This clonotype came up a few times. CDR3: CASSLSGRINQPQHF. In nucleotides, the CDR3 is TGTGCCAGCAGTTTAAGTGGACGGATCAATCAGCCCCAGCATTTT. This sequence joins TRBV12-3 or TRBV12-4 and TRBJ1-5; D is uncertain. CDR3 size: 15 residues. V dropped 2 bases and J dropped 3 bases, with 11 bases sitting between them.

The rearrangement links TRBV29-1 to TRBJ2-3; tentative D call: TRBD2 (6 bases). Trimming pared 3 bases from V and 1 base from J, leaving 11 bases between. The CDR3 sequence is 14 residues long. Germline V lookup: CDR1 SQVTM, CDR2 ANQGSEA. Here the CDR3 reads CSVDGGEGTDTQYF. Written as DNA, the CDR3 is TGCAGCGTTGACGGCGGGGAAGGCACAGATACGCAGTATTTT.

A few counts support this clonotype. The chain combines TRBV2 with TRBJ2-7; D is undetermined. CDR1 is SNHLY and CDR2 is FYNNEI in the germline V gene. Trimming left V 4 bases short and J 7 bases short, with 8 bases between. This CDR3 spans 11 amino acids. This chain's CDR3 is CASSVIGEQYV. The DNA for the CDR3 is TGTGCCAGCAGTGTAATTGGGGAGCAGTACGTC.

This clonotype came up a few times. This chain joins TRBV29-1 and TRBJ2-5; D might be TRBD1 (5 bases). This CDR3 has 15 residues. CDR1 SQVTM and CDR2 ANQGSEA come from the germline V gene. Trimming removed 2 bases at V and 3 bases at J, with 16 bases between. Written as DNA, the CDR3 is TGCAGCGTTGAATGGGCAGGGATGTTGGAAGAGACCCAGTACTTC. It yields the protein CSVEWAGMLEETQYF.